Described below is a single T cell receptor (beta chain) sequence and its context. This clonotype was counted a few times. It has no known antigen specificity. Qualities for individual bases were not recorded, and no much larger clone is one base off. To prepare the library, PCR was applied. Sequencing was performed on an Illumina HiSeq 2500. Molecular barcoding was employed in the preparation of TCR libraries, with unique molecular identifiers being used to normalize TCRbeta repertoire quantification. TCRdb reanalyzed the raw reads on its own, using fastp at Q25 for trimming and MiXCR for clone calling, and kept in-frame beta chains. CDR3 protein sequences are deduplicated, and each keeps its most common genes and DNA. This sample gives hundreds of thousands of distinct CDR3 sequences in total; 10% to 15% of them show up just once. The ten largest clonotypes hold over 2% of the sample. Its CDR3 holds 13 amino acids, cysteine through phenylalanine. Solely the CDR3 DNA is kept, with 39 bases framed from the first base. V is trimmed back by 5 bases and J by 5 bases, and the junction contains 2 bases that no gene match accounts for. The germline V gene specifies MGHDK as CDR1 and SYGVNS as CDR2.

This sample stems from a study of T-cell reconstitution after alpha-beta-depleted transplantation in children (dated by TCRdb to the mid-2010s). Study-wide context: T-cell immune reconstitution after TCRalphabeta/CD19-depleted allogeneic hematopoietic cell transplantation in children was quantitatively tracked in the study by means of TCR repertoire profiling.

The treatment or condition label of this sample denotes: allogeneic hematopoietic cell transplantation with graft depleted of TCRalphabeta T cells and CD19 B cells. The children who served as transplant recipients had been given grafts of TCRalphabeta/CD19-depleted allogeneic hematopoietic cells. Study-wide conclusions, independent of this receptor: In some patients, the high TCRbeta diversity seen at day 60 was put down to recipient T cells and intrathymic progenitors that had survived conditioning. Hyperexpanded clone frequencies declined over subsequent months; after one year, T-cell counts and TCRbeta diversity were mostly attributed to newly produced T cells. About two months after transplant, the apparently early recovery of alphabetaT-cell counts reportedly depended on just several hundred clones that had expanded rapidly and came from non-depleted graft cells.

The source of this sequence is a male patient younger than 18 who had a stem cell transplant for acute myeloid leukemia, so the T cells may come from the graft donor. The rearrangement joined TRBV25-1 to TRBJ2-7, and TRBD2 aligns with 11 junction nucleotides. Sample: PBMCs, mostly from graft donor cells, taken 360 days after TCRalphabeta/CD19-depleted stem cell transplant. Here is the DNA: TGTGCCAGCAGTATACTAGCGGGAGACGAGCAGTACTTC. Its coded protein is CASSILAGDEQYF.